The sequence of this TCR beta chain was determined in a study of shared clonotypes between healthy human individuals. The germline V gene encodes CDR1 MNHEY and CDR2 SMNVEV (reference sequence). V lost 2 bases to trimming and J lost 4 bases; unmatched junction nucleotides: 6. CDR3 length: 16 amino acids. Naive CD8 populations comprised CD45RO-negative cells positively selected for CCR7, excluding terminally differentiated effector memory CD45RA+ cells. Over several immunoSEQ plates, each subset's genomic DNA was distributed in even portions. Libraries were prepared by immunoSEQ multiplex PCR; TCRdb keeps only in-frame clonotypes and omits some of them. Found here are about 820,000 clones, 80% to 95% of them singletons; the top ten hold 20% to 30%. Study conclusions and caveats: Naive subsets generally exceeded memory subsets in estimated richness.

Of note for this clone: Its antigen remains unknown.

This chain links TRBV27 with TRBJ2-1, with 9 bases that match TRBD2. Specimen: naive CD8+ T cells sorted from blood. The receptor was isolated from a man aged 25 to 40 in good health. Here the CDR3 reads CASSLGSSGTYNEQFF. The CDR3 DNA sequence: TGTGCCAGCAGTTTAGGTTCTAGCGGGACTTACAATGAGCAGTTCTTC.